The rows below give T cell receptor beta chains drawn from one sample of a study of cytomegalovirus exposure and HLA in healthy donors. Measured with immunoSEQ multiplex PCR; TCRdb has only the in-frame clones, and not every one. This sample yields 100,000 to 150,000 clones, of which 70% to 85% are seen a single time; about 5.8% belongs to the top ten. The sequencing sample was made of PBMCs. These receptors were taken from a man younger than 30 in good health and CMV-seropositive. Both conserved end residues are part of each CDR3. A D gene is named only where the DNA matches it firmly. Clone size, where shown, is once, few, many, or a class for clones that have expanded.

V,J,D,size,DNA,CDR3
TRBV18,TRBJ2-2,TRBD1,few,TGTGCCAGCTCACCCGGGACAGGGAGCACCGGGGAGCTGTTTTTT,CASSPGTGSTGELFF
TRBV6-5,TRBJ1-1,TRBD1,-,TGTGCCAGCAGACCTAACAGGGGAGATTCTCCTGAAGCTTTCTTT,CASRPNRGDSPEAFF
TRBV6-6,TRBJ2-5,-,-,TGTGCCAGCAGTCCACTCAAGCAGGGAGGAGAGACCCAGTACTTC,CASSPLKQGGETQYF
TRBV6-5,TRBJ2-3,TRBD2,-,TGTGCCAGCAGTTACTCGGGACCGGGAGGAAAGTATTTT,CASSYSGPGGKYF
TRBV7-6,TRBJ1-1,TRBD1,-,TGTGCCAGCAGCTCAGGGACAGTTGGGAACACTGAAGCTTTCTTT,CASSSGTVGNTEAFF
TRBV28,TRBJ2-7,-,-,TGTGCCAGCAGTTTAGGTCAGGCAGGGACTTACGAGCAGTACTTC,CASSLGQAGTYEQYF
TRBV19,TRBJ2-4,TRBD2,-,TGTGCCAGTAGTATAGATCAAGGACTAGCGGGAGGGATTGTAGCCAAAAACATTCAGTACTTC,CASSIDQGLAGGIVAKNIQYF
TRBV25-1,TRBJ2-7,TRBD1,-,TGTGCCAGCAGTGAATTCGGCAGGGGGAACTACGAGCAGTACTTC,CASSEFGRGNYEQYF
TRBV19,TRBJ1-6,TRBD1,-,TGTGCCAGTAGTACCAAAACATCAGGACAGGGAAGTTGGGGATATAATTCACCCCTCCACTTT,CASSTKTSGQGSWGYNSPLHF
TRBV11-2,TRBJ2-5,-,once,TGTGCCAGCAGCACTGGGACTGTGTACCAAGAGACCCAGTACTTC,CASSTGTVYQETQYF
TRBV19,TRBJ2-6,-,once,TGTGCCAGTAGTATTACCCGGAACTCTGGGGCCAACGGCCTGACTTTC,CASSITRNSGANGLTF
TRBV5-4,TRBJ2-3,TRBD2,-,TGTGCCAGCAGCTTGGATAGCGGGGGACTCAGCACAGATACGCAGTATTTT,CASSLDSGGLSTDTQYF
TRBV28,TRBJ1-2,TRBD1,-,TGTGCCAGCAGTGGACAGGGACATTACTATGGCTACACCTTC,CASSGQGHYYGYTF
TRBV15,TRBJ1-2,TRBD1,few,TGTGCCACCAGCAGACCCACAGGGGACTATGGCTACACCTTC,CATSRPTGDYGYTF
TRBV9,TRBJ1-4,-,-,TGTGCCAGCAGCACCGGACAAGACGTGGGGAAACTGTTTTTT,CASSTGQDVGKLFF
TRBV10-1,TRBJ2-3,TRBD2,-,TGCGCCAGCAGTGGGCCACTAGCGGGCAGCACAGATACGCAGTATTTT,CASSGPLAGSTDTQYF
TRBV5-4,TRBJ2-5,-,-,TGTGCCAGCAGCGCCAGGGGAACGGAGACCCAGTACTTC,CASSARGTETQYF
TRBV2,TRBJ2-7,TRBD1,-,TGTGCCAGCAGCGTGGACAGGGGATGGCTATACGAGCAGTACTTC,CASSVDRGWLYEQYF
TRBV28,TRBJ2-3,-,-,TGTGCCAGCAGTCCAAGGGGTACGCAGTATTTT,CASSPRGTQYF
TRBV30,TRBJ2-6,-,-,TGTGCCTCCCGCCGCCCTGGGGCCAACGGCCTGACTTTC,CASRRPGANGLTF
TRBV29-1,TRBJ2-7,TRBD2,-,TGCAGCGTTTTTCTAGCGGGAGCCTACGAGCAGTACTTC,CSVFLAGAYEQYF
TRBV9,TRBJ2-1,TRBD2,-,TGTGCCAGCAGCCCCCTAGCGGGAGGAATCTCCTACAATGAGCAGTTCTTC,CASSPLAGGISYNEQFF
TRBV19,TRBJ1-1,-,-,TGTGGAGTACTGGGACACCCGAACACTGAAGCTTTCTTT,CGVLGHPNTEAFF
TRBV6-1,TRBJ1-6,-,-,TGTGCCAGCAGTGTAGAACAGAATTCACCCCTCCACTTT,CASSVEQNSPLHF
TRBV25-1,TRBJ2-5,TRBD1,few,TGTGCCAGCAGTGACTGGGACAGGATCCAAGAGACCCAGTACTTC,CASSDWDRIQETQYF
TRBV7-2,TRBJ1-4,-,-,TGTGCCAGCAGCTTATTTCGGGTTGAGGAAAAACTGTTTTTT,CASSLFRVEEKLFF
TRBV19,TRBJ2-1,TRBD1,once,TGTGCCAGTAACGAGGGGGCCCCCTACAATGAGCAGTTCTTC,CASNEGAPYNEQFF
TRBV2,TRBJ1-1,TRBD1,-,TGTGCCAGCAGTGGTAGACAGGGCTGGAATACTGAAGCTTTCTTT,CASSGRQGWNTEAFF
TRBV5-4,TRBJ1-2,TRBD1,-,TGTGCCAGCAGTTTGGACAGGGAGCTACCAAGAGATGGCTACACCTTC,CASSLDRELPRDGYTF
TRBV5-1,TRBJ1-2,TRBD1,-,TGCGCCAGCAGCTTGGCACAGGGGGGCTATGGCTACACCTTC,CASSLAQGGYGYTF
TRBV6-5,TRBJ1-2,TRBD1,-,TGTGCCAGCAGTTACGACAGGGGCTATGGCTACACCTTC,CASSYDRGYGYTF
TRBV27,TRBJ1-5,-,-,TGTGCCAGCAGCCCCCAGAATCAGCCCCAGCATTTT,CASSPQNQPQHF
TRBV9,TRBJ2-1,-,-,TGTGCCAGCAGCGTAGGATCCGGCAGGGGGGATGAGCAGTTCTTC,CASSVGSGRGDEQFF
TRBV5-1,TRBJ1-2,TRBD1,-,TGCGCCAGCGGCCAGGGGGCGCAGGTCTATGGCTACACCTTC,CASGQGAQVYGYTF
TRBV6-4,TRBJ2-1,TRBD2,-,TGTGCCAGCAGTGGACTAGCGGGGGGCAATGAGCAGTTCTTC,CASSGLAGGNEQFF
TRBV27,TRBJ1-1,-,once,TGTGCCAGCAGTCCCTTCAGGACAGTTAGCACGGACACTGAAGCTTTCTTT,CASSPFRTVSTDTEAFF
TRBV7-9,TRBJ1-2,TRBD1,-,TGTGCCAGCAGGGAGGGGACAGGCGGCGGGGGCTACACCTTC,CASREGTGGGGYTF
TRBV10-2,TRBJ2-1,TRBD2,-,TGCGCCAGCAGTGAGTCGGCGGGGGTGGTCAATGAGCAGTTCTTC,CASSESAGVVNEQFF
TRBV2,TRBJ1-2,-,few,TGTGCCAGCAGTGAACACCGCGATAACTATGGCTACACCTTC,CASSEHRDNYGYTF
TRBV5-4,TRBJ1-1,-,-,TGTGCCAGCAGCTTGGGGCAGGGGATGAACACTGAAGCTTTCTTT,CASSLGQGMNTEAFF
TRBV2,TRBJ2-7,-,-,TGTGCCAGCAGTGTCGGGGGTGTGATCAGCGGAACCACCTACGAGCAGTACTTC,CASSVGGVISGTTYEQYF
TRBV5-5,TRBJ2-7,-,-,TGTGCCAGCAGCTTGAGCGGAGACTACGAGCAGTACTTC,CASSLSGDYEQYF
TRBV28,TRBJ2-7,-,-,TGTGCCAGCAGTGTTTTGGGACTTCGGAGGCGGTTCTGGCAGTACTTC,CASSVLGLRRRFWQYF
TRBV7-6,TRBJ2-5,-,-,TGTGCCAGCAGCTTAGTCAGTTCCCGAGAGACCCAGTACTTC,CASSLVSSRETQYF
TRBV5-1,TRBJ2-3,TRBD1,-,TGCGCCAGCACCCCGACAGGGGGCGTTCCAGATACGCAGTATTTT,CASTPTGGVPDTQYF
TRBV19,TRBJ1-5,-,-,TGTGCCAGTAGTATGCGGGGCGCAGGCAACGGTCAGCCCCAGCATTTT,CASSMRGAGNGQPQHF
TRBV27,TRBJ2-7,-,-,TGTGCCAGCAGTTCCTCCTATCGGGGGGCATACGAGCAGTACTTC,CASSSSYRGAYEQYF
TRBV5-4,TRBJ1-1,TRBD1,-,TGTGCCAGCAGCTCCGAACTCGGGACAGGGTTTTACACTGAAGCTTTCTTT,CASSSELGTGFYTEAFF
TRBV25-1,TRBJ2-2,-,-,TGTGCCAGCAGTAAGAGGGTCGGGGAGCTGTTTTTT,CASSKRVGELFF
TRBV19,TRBJ2-7,-,-,TGTGCCAGTAGTATGCTATTGAGACAGGTCGGTGAGCAGTACTTC,CASSMLLRQVGEQYF
TRBV4-2,TRBJ1-2,TRBD1,-,TGTGCCAGCAGCCAAGATCCAGGGGGCGACTATGGCTACACCTTC,CASSQDPGGDYGYTF
TRBV5-4,TRBJ2-7,TRBD1,-,TGTGCCAGCGCTATCGACAGGGCCTACGAGCAGTACTTC,CASAIDRAYEQYF
TRBV6-5,TRBJ1-1,TRBD1,few,TGTGCCAGCAGTTACACATGGACAGGGACCACTGAAGCTTTCTTT,CASSYTWTGTTEAFF
TRBV6-1,TRBJ1-1,-,-,TGTGCCAGCAGTGAAGGAGGCCGGCGCACTGAAGCTTTCTTT,CASSEGGRRTEAFF
TRBV4-1,TRBJ1-1,TRBD1,-,TGCGCCAGCAGCCAAGTAGGAGGGGGCGCGAACACTGAAGCTTTCTTT,CASSQVGGGANTEAFF
TRBV7-9,TRBJ1-6,-,-,TGTGCCAGCAGCTTGTCCACGGAGAATTCACCCCTCCACTTT,CASSLSTENSPLHF
TRBV9,TRBJ2-1,TRBD2,-,TGTGCCAGCAGCGTAGGTCTAGCGGGAGCCAATGAGCAGTTCTTC,CASSVGLAGANEQFF
TRBV6-1,TRBJ2-7,-,-,TGTGCCAGCAGAAGACAGGAAAGTTCAAACTACGAGCAGTACTTC,CASRRQESSNYEQYF
TRBV11-2,TRBJ1-2,TRBD1,-,TGTGCCAGCAGCCTCCCGGACAGGTCGTCTGGCTACACCTTC,CASSLPDRSSGYTF
TRBV10-1,TRBJ2-3,TRBD2,once,TGCGCCAGCATTGGACTAGCGGGGGGGCCTAATCGCGATACGCAGTATTTT,CASIGLAGGPNRDTQYF